The present T cell receptor beta chain was sequenced within a study of tumor-infiltrating lymphocytes in oesophageal squamous cell carcinoma. TCRdb fed the PCR reads into MiXCR, producing one record per CDR3 protein. The sample yields around 15,000 distinct CDR3 sequences, about 53% seen once. Germline V CDR1 and CDR2: SGHTA, FQGNSA. CDR3 length equals 14 residues. Sequenced sample: esophageal tumor tissue. This clonotype was obtained from a male donor with esophageal squamous cell carcinoma. The V gene is TRBV7-2, the J gene TRBJ2-5; a possible D gene is TRBD1 (6 bases). The DNA end lines up better with TRBJ2-7; the J call may be wrong. CDR3: CASSFDRLSYEQYF. The CDR3 DNA follows: TGTGCCAGCAGCTTCGACAGGCTATCCTACGAGCAGTACTTC.